Listed below are T cell receptor beta chains from one sample, sequenced in a study of T cells in Graves' hyperthyroidism and ophthalmopathy. A single record per CDR3 protein comes from TCRdb applying MiXCR to the multiplex PCR reads. The sample shows 750,000 to 900,000 distinct CDR3 sequences, about 38% of them seen only once. The material sequenced was blood. The source of these receptors is a young man with Graves' hyperthyroidism. The CDR3 runs from the conserved cysteine through the conserved F or W. D genes are given only for firm matches. Some rows mark clone size as missing; the rest say once, few, many or name a class of expanded clone.

NA	TRBD1	TRBJ2-2	TRBV9	TGTGCCAGCAGCGTATCCGGGACAGGGGCCACCGGGGAGCTGTTTTTT	CASSVSGTGATGELFF
NA	TRBD1	TRBJ1-1	TRBV10-3	TGTGCCAGCAGTCGGGGGGGACAGATGAACACTGAAGCTTTCTTT	CASSRGGQMNTEAFF
many	TRBD1	TRBJ1-6	TRBV7-3	TGTGCCAGCAGCTCTAGACAGGGTTGGTCACCCCTCCACTTT	CASSSRQGWSPLHF
NA	TRBD1	TRBJ2-7	TRBV12-3/TRBV12-4	TGTGCCAGCAGTAACAGGGGCGCGCACTACGAGCAGTACTTC	CASSNRGAHYEQYF
NA	NA	TRBJ2-2	TRBV19	TGTGCCAGTAGTACACAGGGGAACACCGGGGAGCTGTTTTTT	CASSTQGNTGELFF
many	NA	TRBJ1-1	TRBV10-3	TGTGCCATCACTCGGACAGCGAACACTGAAGCTTTCTTT	CAITRTANTEAFF
many	NA	TRBJ1-1	TRBV14	TGTGCCAGCAGCCACCTAACAGGGAGAGCTTTCTTT	CASSHLTGRAFF
NA	TRBD2	TRBJ2-5	TRBV6-6	TGTGCCAGCAGTACGACTAGCGGGGGGGAAGAGACCCAGTACTTC	CASSTTSGGEETQYF
NA	NA	TRBJ2-5	TRBV5-1	TGCGCCAGCAGCTTGTCCGAAGGGAGGGAGACCCAGTACTTC	CASSLSEGRETQYF
NA	NA	TRBJ1-6	TRBV2	TGTGCCAGCAGTGAACCGTATGAGGGATTTTCGGGGAATTCACCCCTCCACTTT	CASSEPYEGFSGNSPLHF
NA	TRBD1	TRBJ2-5	TRBV2	TGTGCCAGCAGTGTGGGGACAGGGGGCGGAGAGACCCAGTACTTC	CASSVGTGGGETQYF